Below, 31 T cell receptor beta chains from the same sample are listed, as sequenced in a study of shared clonotypes between healthy human individuals (dated by TCRdb to about 2020). CD8 naive samples were obtained by positive selection for CCR7 among CD45RO-negative cells, yielding a CD45RA+CCR7+ population from which TemRA cells were excluded. Library generation was performed with the immunoSEQ multiplex PCR assay. Drawn from immuneACCESS, this table holds only the in-frame rearrangements with V and J called that TCRdb kept. Clones are partly lost; checked studies trace under half to an unresolved V gene and leave the rest unexplained. In all, the sample holds 2 million to 2.5 million clones, and less than 95% of those were seen once. 1.1% of the sample is held by the ten biggest clonotypes. The specimen was naive CD8+ T cells sorted from blood. What this sample's cell subset or site label stands for: CD45RA+CCR7+. The receptors here all came from a man aged 18 to 35 in good health.

This clone has just a few counts. This chain links TRBV19 with TRBJ1-5; tentative D call: TRBD1 (5 bases). V was cut by 4 bases and J by 2 bases, with 12 bases left in between. This CDR3 spans 15 amino acids. The V gene's germline CDR1 is LNHDA and CDR2 SQIVND (reference sequence). CDR3 sequence reads: CASSNEGTGNQPQHF. The CDR3 nucleotides read TGTGCCAGTAGTAACGAGGGGACGGGCAATCAGCCCCAGCATTTT.

The V call is TRBV7-9, the J call TRBJ1-1, with TRBD1 matching 7 bases. The CDR3 loop spans 14 amino acids. V shed 4 bases and J 10 bases; nucleotides not matched to a gene: 12. Germline lookup yields CDR1 SEHNR and CDR2 FQNEAQ (reference sequence). CDR3 protein: CASSSTGTAVGAFF. CDR3 bases: TGTGCCAGCAGCTCCACCGGGACAGCTGTTGGAGCTTTCTTT.

V gene TRBV5-6 combines with J gene TRBJ1-1, with D uncertain. The germline gives CDR1 SGHDT, CDR2 YYEEEE. Trimming pared 4 bases from V and 0 bases from J, leaving 7 bases between. The CDR3 totals 13 residues. CDR3 amino acids: CASSQWLNTEAFF. The CDR3 DNA sequence: TGTGCCAGCAGCCAGTGGTTGAACACTGAAGCTTTCTTT.

The chain links TRBV30 to TRBJ1-2, with D possibly matching TRBD1 (5 bases). The V gene's germline CDR1 is GTSNPN and CDR2 SVGIG (reference sequence). V lost 0 bases to trimming and J lost 4 bases, with 9 bases between them. CDR3 length equals 13 residues. This chain's CDR3 is CAWSVDGGYGYTF. In DNA, the CDR3 is TGTGCCTGGAGTGTAGATGGGGGCTATGGCTACACCTTC.

The V and J genes are TRBV21-1 and TRBJ1-2. TRBV21-1 is termed a pseudogene. The CDR3 is 16 residues long. The CDR3 loop is CASSVSLSGTDYGYTF. DNA for the CDR3: TGTGCCAGCAGCGTCTCTCTTTCCGGGACGGACTATGGCTACACCTTC.

A remark on this clone: The same CDR3 can be traced to other DNA sequences in this sample. The V and J genes are TRBV2 and TRBJ2-1; D gene ambiguous. The V end lost 6 bases, the J end lost 4 bases, and 4 bases lay between the germline ends. Germline CDR1 reads SNHLY; CDR2 reads FYNNEI. CDR3 size: 11 residues. CDR3 sequence: CASRQYNEQFF. The CDR3 DNA reads TGTGCCAGCAGACAGTACAATGAGCAGTTCTTC.

J is TRBJ1-6 and V is TRBV6-6, with TRBD1 matching over 7 bases. The length of the CDR3 is 14 residues. V shed 7 bases and J 9 bases; nucleotides not matched to a gene: 9. Germline V CDR1 and CDR2: MNHNY, SVGAGI (reference sequence). The chain's CDR3 is CASNIDRAGSPLHF. The CDR3 DNA is TGTGCCAGCAATATAGACAGGGCCGGTTCACCCCTCCACTTT.

The rearrangement links TRBV7-2 to TRBJ2-3, with D unclear. The CDR3 runs 16 residues. The germline V gene encodes CDR1 SGHTA and CDR2 FQGNSA. V lost 2 bases and J lost 3, with 15 bases in between. The CDR3 sequence: CASSLTRFGDTDTQYF. CDR3 sequence (DNA): TGTGCCAGCAGCTTAACCAGGTTCGGAGATACAGATACGCAGTATTTT.

The rearrangement joins TRBV28 to TRBJ2-5, with 7 bases identical to TRBD2. V dropped 2 bases and J dropped 8; count of bases not matched to a gene: 11. The germline V gene encodes CDR1 MDHEN and CDR2 SYDVKM. There are 15 residues in the CDR3. The CDR3 DNA follows: TGTGCCAGCAGTTTAAGGCTAGATGGGAGGGACACCCAGTACTTC. It encodes CASSLRLDGRDTQYF.

The chain employs TRBV6-5 and TRBJ2-3; D remains ambiguous. CDR3 size: 14 residues. V gave up 0 bases and J gave up 2 bases, with 6 bases separating them. Looked up from germline, CDR1 is MNHEY and CDR2 is SVGAGI. The CDR3 sequence is CASSYSGYTDTQYF. The CDR3 nucleotides read TGTGCCAGCAGTTACTCGGGGTACACAGATACGCAGTATTTT.

The rearrangement joins TRBV13 to TRBJ2-7; no definite D call. The CDR3 totals 11 residues. V lost 3 bases, J lost 6 bases, and 6 bases lay in between. Germline V lookup: CDR1 PRHDT, CDR2 FYEKMQ (reference sequence). The DNA of the CDR3 is TGTGCCAGCAGCTTGACTGGCGAGCAGTACTTC. Translation gives CASSLTGEQYF.

V and J are TRBV4-1 and TRBJ2-7, with D possibly matching TRBD2 (6 bases). The CDR3 is made up of 15 amino acids. Germline CDR1 MGHRA, CDR2 YSYEKL. V lost 3 bases and J 2 bases, leaving 14 bases between the germline ends. The DNA of the CDR3 is TGCGCCAGCAGCCAGAAAGCGGGTACCACCTACGAGCAGTACTTC. This encodes CASSQKAGTTYEQYF.

The chain employs TRBV27 and TRBJ1-2, with 9 positions matching TRBD1. CDR3 length: 13 amino acids. Germline assignment: CDR1 MNHEY and CDR2 SMNVEV (reference sequence). Trimming took 5 bases from V and 5 from J; bases not matched to a gene: 3. The DNA for the CDR3 is TGTGCCAGCAGTAACAGGGGGCCTTATGGCTACACCTTC. Translated: CASSNRGPYGYTF.

V is TRBV27 and J is TRBJ2-1; D tentatively fits TRBD1 or TRBD2 (5 bases each). The CDR3 is 15 residues long. CDR1 MNHEY and CDR2 SMNVEV come from the germline V gene (reference sequence). V was pared by 3 bases and J by 5 bases, with 14 bases between. The CDR3 sequence: CASSLPGRVHNEQFF. CDR3 sequence (DNA): TGTGCCAGCAGTTTGCCGGGGCGCGTCCACAATGAGCAGTTCTTC.

The genes are TRBV28 and TRBJ1-1, with 7 bases matching TRBD1. The trim removed 5 bases at V and 0 bases at J, leaving 6 bases unmatched. Germline CDR1 and CDR2: MDHEN and SYDVKM. This CDR3 is built from 15 residues. CDR3 sequence reads: CASSHDRAMNTEAFF. As DNA, the CDR3 is TGTGCCAGCAGTCACGACAGGGCAATGAACACTGAAGCTTTCTTT.

The V and J genes are TRBV27 and TRBJ2-3, with a weak D call TRBD1 (6 bases). The V end was cut by 5 bases, the J end by 1 base, with 16 bases between. From germline, CDR1 is MNHEY and CDR2 SMNVEV (reference sequence). The CDR3 extends over 16 amino acids. The CDR3 protein is CASSPLYRDGTDTQYF. CDR3 sequence (DNA): TGTGCCAGCAGTCCGCTGTACAGGGATGGCACAGATACGCAGTATTTT.

In its sample, this clone was seen once. This chain links TRBV27 with TRBJ2-7; 12 bases agree with TRBD1. The CDR3 covers 15 residues. The junction had 11 bases not matched to a gene; V was cut back by 7 bases and J by 7 bases. From germline, CDR1 is MNHEY and CDR2 SMNVEV (reference sequence). The CDR3 loop reads CASTFTGQGAEEQYF. In DNA form, the CDR3 reads TGTGCCAGCACCTTTACGGGACAGGGGGCAGAGGAGCAGTACTTC.

The CDR3 reads CASTEWTLNSPLHF. The CDR3 DNA follows: TGTGCCAGCACCGAGTGGACTCTTAATTCACCCCTCCACTTT. The rearrangement uses TRBV6-5 and TRBJ1-6; D remains ambiguous. Trimming stripped 7 bases from V and 6 bases from J, with 13 bases between. Germline V gene sequence: CDR1 MNHEY, CDR2 SVGAGI. This CDR3 contains 14 residues.

This clone was observed once. The chain uses TRBV6-6 and TRBJ1-2; a possible D gene is TRBD1 (6 bases). V was clipped by 6 bases and J by 6 bases, with 17 bases between them. The CDR3 runs to 14 residues. The germline CDR1 and CDR2 sequences are MNHNY and SVGAGI (reference sequence). The CDR3 spells CASRRTGTQNGYTF. CDR3 coding DNA: TGTGCCAGCAGAAGAACCGGGACACAGAATGGCTACACCTTC.

The J gene is TRBJ2-2, the V gene TRBV5-5; D gene ambiguous. V was shortened by 4 bases and J by 1 base, with 11 bases between the two germline ends. The V gene's germline CDR1 is SGHKS and CDR2 YYEKEE (reference sequence). The CDR3 covers 15 residues. The chain's CDR3 is CASSHPDGNTGELFF. CDR3 coding DNA: TGTGCCAGCAGCCATCCCGACGGGAACACCGGGGAGCTGTTTTTT.

The V and J genes are TRBV4-1 and TRBJ1-1; D is undetermined. This CDR3 has 12 residues. Germline V lookup: CDR1 MGHRA, CDR2 YSYEKL. The V and J ends lost 4 bases and 11 bases respectively, with 14 bases between them. The CDR3 protein is CASSRPGGRAFF. CDR3 DNA: TGCGCCAGCAGCCGCCCCGGAGGCAGGGCTTTCTTT.

The chain joins TRBV5-6 to TRBJ2-7; 7 positions match TRBD1. J lost 7 bases, V lost 4 bases, and 8 bases had no gene match. Germline-derived CDR1 and CDR2 are SGHDT and YYEEEE. This CDR3 spans 13 amino acids. DNA for the CDR3: TGTGCCAGCAGCGTCGGGACAGCGTGGGAGCAGTACTTC. Its translation: CASSVGTAWEQYF.

The CDR3 DNA reads as TGTGCCAGCAGCCCTCATAGCTCCTACAATGAGCAGTTCTTC. Amino acid sequence: CASSPHSSYNEQFF. The chain couples TRBV7-9 to TRBJ2-1; D gene uncertain. The V and J ends lost 5 bases and 0 bases respectively, with 8 bases between them. The CDR3 covers 14 residues. CDR1 and CDR2 (germline): SEHNR, FQNEAQ (reference sequence).

The rearrangement links TRBV7-8 to TRBJ1-2; 8 bases map to TRBD1. The V gene end was trimmed by 2 bases and the J gene end by 6 bases; junction bases not matched to a gene: 5. Germline CDR1 SGHVS, CDR2 FQNEAQ. The CDR3 runs to 14 residues. The CDR3 DNA reads TGTGCCAGCAGCTTACAGGGGGCGCCCGATGGCTACACCTTC. It yields the protein CASSLQGAPDGYTF.

The chain carries TRBV29-1 and TRBJ2-7, with 9 positions matching TRBD1. Germline CDR1 reads SQVTM; CDR2 reads ANQGSEA. V was pared by 2 bases and J by 7 bases, with 9 bases of the junction left unmatched. The CDR3 has 14 amino acids. CDR3 region: CSVELGTGSREQYF. CDR3 coding DNA: TGCAGCGTTGAATTAGGGACAGGGTCCCGGGAGCAGTACTTC.

Concerning this clone: The sample holds other DNA sequences that translate to the same CDR3. This sequence joins TRBV11-2 and TRBJ2-7, with 9 bases matching TRBD1. The CDR3 runs to 12 residues. From germline, CDR1 is SGHAT and CDR2 FQNNGV. J was trimmed by 6 bases and V by 6 bases; bases with no gene match: 3. The CDR3 DNA follows: TGTGCCAGCAGTGGGGACAGGGTCGAGCAGTACTTC. As protein: CASSGDRVEQYF.

The rearrangement links TRBV2 to TRBJ1-1; a possible D gene is TRBD1 (5 bases). V was pared by 4 bases and J by 3 bases, with 9 bases between. Germline values: CDR1 SNHLY, CDR2 FYNNEI. The CDR3 loop spans 13 amino acids. The CDR3 nucleotides are TGTGCCAGCAGTGCGGACACCGACACTGAAGCTTTCTTT. This codes for CASSADTDTEAFF.

Comment on this clone: This same CDR3 is encoded by further DNA sequences in the sample. This chain uses TRBV30 with TRBJ1-1; 8 bases agree with TRBD1. J was trimmed by 5 bases and V by 3 bases; bases with no gene match: 8. The V gene's germline CDR1 is GTSNPN and CDR2 SVGIG (reference sequence). The length of the CDR3 is 14 residues. Written as DNA, the CDR3 is TGTGCCTGGAGCCCCGGGCAGGGGGCGACTGAAGCTTTCTTT. Protein sequence: CAWSPGQGATEAFF.

V is TRBV11-3 and J is TRBJ2-2; 9 bases are shared with TRBD1. V trimming: 5 bases; J trimming: 5 bases; junction bases outside the gene matches: 12. Germline CDR1 SGHNT, CDR2 YENEEA. The CDR3 covers 17 residues. The CDR3 protein is CASSTPPGQGQTGELFF. CDR3 bases: TGTGCCAGCAGCACTCCTCCGGGACAGGGACAAACCGGGGAGCTGTTTTTT.

The chain has TRBV10-3 and TRBJ2-7; 8 bases are shared with TRBD2. This CDR3 region has 15 residues. V dropped 3 bases and J dropped 0; count of bases not matched to a gene: 4. CDR1 is ENHRY, CDR2 SYGVKD, per germline. CDR3 coding DNA: TGTGCCATCAGTGAACCGGGAGGGCGCTCCTACGAGCAGTACTTC. It codes for CAISEPGGRSYEQYF.

J is TRBJ1-2 and V is TRBV4-3; TRBD1 is a possible D gene (6 bases). CDR3 length: 15 residues. The V end lost 0 bases, the J end lost 6 bases, and 14 bases lay between the germline ends. Germline CDR1 LGHNA, CDR2 YSLEER. The CDR3: CASSQDLGGANGYTF. CDR3 bases: TGCGCCAGCAGCCAAGATTTGGGGGGCGCGAATGGCTACACCTTC.